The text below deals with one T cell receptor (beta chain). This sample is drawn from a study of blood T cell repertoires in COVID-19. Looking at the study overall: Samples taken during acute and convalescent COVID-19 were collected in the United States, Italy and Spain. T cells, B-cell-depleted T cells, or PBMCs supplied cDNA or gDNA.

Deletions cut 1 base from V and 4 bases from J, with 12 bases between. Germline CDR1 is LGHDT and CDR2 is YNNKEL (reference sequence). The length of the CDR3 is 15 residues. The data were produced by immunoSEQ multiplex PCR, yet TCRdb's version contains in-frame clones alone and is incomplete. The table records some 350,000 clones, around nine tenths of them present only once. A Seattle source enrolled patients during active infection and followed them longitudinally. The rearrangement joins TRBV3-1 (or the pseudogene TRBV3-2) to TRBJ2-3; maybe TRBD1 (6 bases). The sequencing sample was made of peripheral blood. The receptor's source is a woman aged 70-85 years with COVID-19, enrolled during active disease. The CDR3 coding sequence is TGTGCCAGCAGCCAAGGAGGACAGTACCCAGATACGCAGTATTTT. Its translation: CASSQGGQYPDTQYF.